What follows describes a single T cell receptor (beta chain). Antigen: not known. The data stem from a study of Ad26.COV2.S vaccination and SARS-CoV-2 variants. Germline CDR1 reads ENHRY; CDR2 reads SYGVKD. V lost 4 bases and J lost 8, with 16 bases in between. This CDR3 spans 14 amino acids. Treatment: some 20 received Ad26.COV2.S at low or high dose, single or two shots; about 5 received placebo; per-sample allocation not given. Sampling took place 63 days after the first vaccine or placebo injection. Donor was an adult aged 18-55 years in Boston. Study-wide findings and caveats: Recipients of either vaccine or placebo displayed similar breadth of non-spike TCRs.

The repertoire was sequenced with immunoSEQ multiplex PCR; TCRdb's copy has only in-frame clones and lacks some. The sample holds about 420,000 clones, 88% seen once. The source is a person aged 18 to 65 who received the Ad26.COV2.S COVID-19 vaccine or a placebo. The sample in question was peripheral blood, obtained in a trial of Ad26.COV2.S vaccine versus placebo. This chain connects TRBV10-3 to TRBJ2-3; no clear D. As DNA, the CDR3 is TGTGCCATCAGTGCGATAGCTCTGGCAGCTACGCAGTATTTT. It translates to CAISAIALAATQYF.